This T cell receptor (beta chain) originates from a study of spatial heterogeneity in lung cancer. Noted time point: sample taken at primary tumor resection. The donor population consisted of more than 55 patients with untreated, early-stage non-small cell lung cancer. MiXCR, run by TCRdb on the 5' RACE reads, gives a single entry per CDR3 protein. The sample shows 35,000 to 50,000 distinct CDR3 sequences, approximately 3.1% of them seen only once. At least ten counts were recorded for this clonotype. Trimming took 5 bases from V and 8 from J; bases not matched to a gene: 9. This CDR3 is 15 amino acids long. Per germline, CDR1 SGHTA and CDR2 FQGNSA.

The chain is built from TRBV7-2 and TRBJ2-1; 10 positions match TRBD2. Material: normal lung tissue next to the tumor, obtained at surgery. The sequence came from a male donor with early-stage non-small cell lung cancer. DNA for the CDR3: TGTGCCAGCAGCCCTCAGGGACTAGCGTTCGATGAGCAGTTCTTC. Residues: CASSPQGLAFDEQFF.